Listed below are T cell receptor beta chains from one sample, sequenced in a study of PD-1 blockade in classical Hodgkin lymphoma. Clones were read by immunoSEQ multiplex PCR, and TCRdb kept only the in-frame ones, dropping some. The table includes over 25,000 clones, approximately 74% detected once. The sample was peripheral blood mononuclear cells (PBMCs), taken before the second cycle of nivolumab. All receptors come from a human donor with classical Hodgkin lymphoma. Each CDR3 is given with its conserved first and last residue. A D gene is named only where the DNA matches it firmly. Clone size is given for some rows only: seen once, a few or many times, or a class if the clone is expanded.

clone_size: NA
d_call: NA
j_call: TRBJ1-2
v_call: TRBV6-1
cdr3_nt: TGTGCCAGCAGTGGTTTGACAGTTACCGGCTATGGCTACACCTTC
cdr3_aa: CASSGLTVTGYGYTF

clone_size: NA
d_call: TRBD2
j_call: TRBJ2-1
v_call: TRBV13
cdr3_nt: TGTGCCAGCACCAGGGAGGGACTAGCGGGGGGGCCCGCTGTCAATGAGCAGTTCTTC
cdr3_aa: CASTREGLAGGPAVNEQFF

clone_size: NA
d_call: NA
j_call: TRBJ2-3
v_call: TRBV9
cdr3_nt: TGTGCCAGCAGCGTAGACTTCGGGTTGGGGATCACAGATACGCAGTATTTT
cdr3_aa: CASSVDFGLGITDTQYF

clone_size: large
d_call: NA
j_call: TRBJ1-1
v_call: TRBV29-1
cdr3_nt: TGCAGCGTTGAAGGTCGCATGAACACTGAAGCTTTCTTT
cdr3_aa: CSVEGRMNTEAFF

clone_size: few
d_call: NA
j_call: TRBJ2-2
v_call: TRBV7-9
cdr3_nt: TGTGCCAGCAGCCAGAACTCAGCGGGACAGGCGACGGACGGGGAGCTGTTTTTT
cdr3_aa: CASSQNSAGQATDGELFF

clone_size: few
d_call: NA
j_call: TRBJ2-5
v_call: TRBV9
cdr3_nt: TGTGCCAGCAGCGCCACCATAGCAAGGGGGGAGGAGACCCAGTACTTC
cdr3_aa: CASSATIARGEETQYF

clone_size: few
d_call: NA
j_call: TRBJ1-1
v_call: TRBV30
cdr3_nt: TGTGCCTGGAGTGTAACAGGGTGGGACACTGAAGCTTTCTTT
cdr3_aa: CAWSVTGWDTEAFF

clone_size: once
d_call: NA
j_call: TRBJ1-2
v_call: TRBV11-2
cdr3_nt: TGTGCCAGCAGCTTAGGAGGGGGAGTGGGCTACACCTTC
cdr3_aa: CASSLGGGVGYTF

clone_size: NA
d_call: NA
j_call: TRBJ2-1
v_call: TRBV2
cdr3_nt: TGTGCCAGCAGTGAGGGGACCAACCGGGGGGAGCAGTTCTTC
cdr3_aa: CASSEGTNRGEQFF

clone_size: NA
d_call: NA
j_call: TRBJ1-6
v_call: TRBV12-2
cdr3_nt: TGTGCAAGTCGCTTAGGAACCTCAGGGACTACCAATTCACCCCTCCACTTT
cdr3_aa: CASRLGTSGTTNSPLHF

clone_size: NA
d_call: NA
j_call: TRBJ2-1
v_call: TRBV7-2
cdr3_nt: TGTGCCAGCAGCTCGTTACCCGGAACATACAATGAGCAGTTCTTC
cdr3_aa: CASSSLPGTYNEQFF

clone_size: few
d_call: NA
j_call: TRBJ1-3
v_call: TRBV5-1
cdr3_nt: TGCGCCAGCAGCTTACATGGACGTTCCTCTGGAAACACCATATATTTT
cdr3_aa: CASSLHGRSSGNTIYF

clone_size: NA
d_call: NA
j_call: TRBJ2-1
v_call: TRBV6-5
cdr3_nt: TGTGCCAGCAGTTTGACAATCTACAATGAGCAGTTCTTC
cdr3_aa: CASSLTIYNEQFF

clone_size: NA
d_call: NA
j_call: TRBJ2-7
v_call: TRBV11-1
cdr3_nt: TGTGCCAGCAGCCGCCCCGGGGAGGCCTACGAGCAGTACTTC
cdr3_aa: CASSRPGEAYEQYF

clone_size: once
d_call: TRBD2
j_call: TRBJ2-3
v_call: TRBV30
cdr3_nt: TGTGCCTGGAGATCAGGGCGGGGGGGCACAGATACGCAGTATTTT
cdr3_aa: CAWRSGRGGTDTQYF

clone_size: NA
d_call: TRBD2
j_call: TRBJ2-1
v_call: TRBV11-3
cdr3_nt: TGTGCCAGCAGCTTGGGGACTAACATGAACAATGAGCAGTTCTTC
cdr3_aa: CASSLGTNMNNEQFF

clone_size: once
d_call: TRBD1
j_call: TRBJ1-6
v_call: TRBV7-9
cdr3_nt: TGTGCCAGCAGCTTCGGACAGGGGGGCGGATCCCTCCACTTT
cdr3_aa: CASSFGQGGGSLHF

clone_size: NA
d_call: NA
j_call: TRBJ1-5
v_call: TRBV28
cdr3_nt: TGTGCCAGCAGTGGACCAGGAGAAAGGGTGGGGAATCAGCCCCAGCATTTT
cdr3_aa: CASSGPGERVGNQPQHF

clone_size: few
d_call: TRBD1
j_call: TRBJ2-5
v_call: TRBV6-5
cdr3_nt: TGTGCCAGCAGTTACTCGAGGGACACAGGGGAAGAGACCCAGTACTTC
cdr3_aa: CASSYSRDTGEETQYF

clone_size: NA
d_call: NA
j_call: TRBJ1-5
v_call: TRBV9
cdr3_nt: TGTGCCAGCAGCGCCGACATAAATCAGCCCCAGCATTTT
cdr3_aa: CASSADINQPQHF

clone_size: NA
d_call: NA
j_call: TRBJ1-4
v_call: TRBV30
cdr3_nt: TGTGCCTGGACCCGGGGAACGGAAAAACTGTTTTTT
cdr3_aa: CAWTRGTEKLFF

clone_size: NA
d_call: NA
j_call: TRBJ2-7
v_call: TRBV7-2
cdr3_nt: TGTGCCAGCAGCTTCCGAGACGCAGGAGAGCAGTACTTC
cdr3_aa: CASSFRDAGEQYF

clone_size: few
d_call: TRBD2
j_call: TRBJ2-7
v_call: TRBV2
cdr3_nt: TGTGCCAGCAGTGTAAGGGCGGGGGGAGCATGGGAGCAGTACTTC
cdr3_aa: CASSVRAGGAWEQYF

clone_size: NA
d_call: NA
j_call: TRBJ2-2
v_call: TRBV10-3
cdr3_nt: TGTGCGCACAGGGCGTACACCGGGGAGCTGTTTTTT
cdr3_aa: CAHRAYTGELFF

clone_size: NA
d_call: NA
j_call: TRBJ1-4
v_call: TRBV5-3
cdr3_nt: TGTGCCAGCATTGGGGGAGAGGATGAAAAACTGTTTTTT
cdr3_aa: CASIGGEDEKLFF

clone_size: NA
d_call: TRBD1
j_call: TRBJ2-2
v_call: TRBV28
cdr3_nt: TGTGCCAGCAGTTTTCCATCGGGACAGGGAGTTTCCGGGGAGCTGTTTTTT
cdr3_aa: CASSFPSGQGVSGELFF

clone_size: NA
d_call: TRBD1
j_call: TRBJ1-2
v_call: TRBV7-8
cdr3_nt: TGTGCCAGCAGCTTACAGGGGGCTGTCGATGGCTACACCTTC
cdr3_aa: CASSLQGAVDGYTF

clone_size: NA
d_call: NA
j_call: TRBJ2-1
v_call: TRBV9
cdr3_nt: TGTGCCAGCAGCGTGAGGGGGGAGCACAGGGATGAGCAGTTCTTC
cdr3_aa: CASSVRGEHRDEQFF

clone_size: NA
d_call: NA
j_call: TRBJ1-1
v_call: TRBV19
cdr3_nt: TGTGCCAGCACCAGGGATATCGTCACTGAAGCTTTCTTT
cdr3_aa: CASTRDIVTEAFF

clone_size: NA
d_call: NA
j_call: TRBJ2-7
v_call: TRBV28
cdr3_nt: TGTGCCAGCAGTTTTACATCCAGGAGCTCCTACGAGCAGTACTTC
cdr3_aa: CASSFTSRSSYEQYF

clone_size: NA
d_call: NA
j_call: TRBJ1-2
v_call: TRBV19
cdr3_nt: TGTGCCAGTCAGGCGGACAGCAGTTGGGGCTACACCTTC
cdr3_aa: CASQADSSWGYTF

clone_size: NA
d_call: NA
j_call: TRBJ2-7
v_call: TRBV7-8
cdr3_nt: TGTGCCAGCAGCTTTCATCAGGGCCCCTCCTACGAGCAGTACTTC
cdr3_aa: CASSFHQGPSYEQYF

clone_size: NA
d_call: TRBD1
j_call: TRBJ1-4
v_call: TRBV7-9
cdr3_nt: TGTGCCAGCAGCTTAGATTGGGACAGGGGAGGTGAAAAACTGTTTTTT
cdr3_aa: CASSLDWDRGGEKLFF

clone_size: NA
d_call: NA
j_call: TRBJ2-3
v_call: TRBV5-1
cdr3_nt: TGCGCCAGCAGCTGGGACACCTCTAGCACAGATACGCAGTATTTT
cdr3_aa: CASSWDTSSTDTQYF

clone_size: NA
d_call: NA
j_call: TRBJ2-3
v_call: TRBV7-9
cdr3_nt: TGTGCCAGCCGACCTCCCAGCACAGATACGCAGTATTTT
cdr3_aa: CASRPPSTDTQYF

clone_size: NA
d_call: TRBD2
j_call: TRBJ2-2
v_call: TRBV9
cdr3_nt: TGTGCCAGCAGCGTAGATATTATGGATAGGACGGGGGGAGTCGTCGGGGAGCTGTTTTTT
cdr3_aa: CASSVDIMDRTGGVVGELFF

clone_size: NA
d_call: NA
j_call: TRBJ2-2
v_call: TRBV27
cdr3_nt: TGTGCCAGCAGTCCTTACACCGGGAAGGGCGGGGAGCTGTTTTTT
cdr3_aa: CASSPYTGKGGELFF

clone_size: NA
d_call: TRBD2
j_call: TRBJ2-5
v_call: TRBV7-3
cdr3_nt: TGTGCCAGCAGCTTATTCCGGGGGGTCCAAGAGACCCAGTACTTC
cdr3_aa: CASSLFRGVQETQYF

clone_size: NA
d_call: NA
j_call: TRBJ2-2
v_call: TRBV6-1
cdr3_nt: TGTGCCAGCAGTGAAGCGACGTGGGGGGCCGGGGAGCTGTTTTTT
cdr3_aa: CASSEATWGAGELFF

clone_size: few
d_call: NA
j_call: TRBJ2-5
v_call: TRBV27
cdr3_nt: TGTGCCAGCAGTACCCTAGGGGGGCAAGAGACCCAGTACTTC
cdr3_aa: CASSTLGGQETQYF

clone_size: once
d_call: NA
j_call: TRBJ1-5
v_call: TRBV5-4
cdr3_nt: TGTGCCAGCAGCTTGGGTGGTGGGAGTCCCCAGCATTTT
cdr3_aa: CASSLGGGSPQHF

clone_size: medium-sized
d_call: NA
j_call: TRBJ1-1
v_call: TRBV14
cdr3_nt: TGTGCCAGCAGCCAAGAGGTGGGGGTTGAAGCTTTCTTT
cdr3_aa: CASSQEVGVEAFF

clone_size: NA
d_call: TRBD1
j_call: TRBJ2-7
v_call: TRBV5-1
cdr3_nt: TGCGCCAGCAGCTTGGACCCGGACAGGGTCTCCTACGAGCAGTACTTC
cdr3_aa: CASSLDPDRVSYEQYF